The rows below give T cell receptor beta chains drawn from one sample of a study of T cells in tuberculosis. The protocol was immunoSEQ multiplex PCR, while the TCRdb copy is restricted to in-frame clones and leaves out a portion. The profile shows 20,000 to 25,000 clones, 90% to 95% of them singletons. The material sequenced was PBMCs. Receptors were obtained from a donor aged 5 to 30 with latent tuberculosis or without tuberculosis infection. Some clones in this sample may be carry-over from other donors' samples. Each CDR3 is given with its conserved first and last residue. D genes are given only for firm matches. The size field is filled for only some rows; it gives once, few, many or a size class.

J	V	D	size	CDR3	DNA
TRBJ1-5	TRBV6-1	-	few	CASSEWTASNQPQHF	TGTGCCAGCAGTGAATGGACAGCTAGCAATCAGCCCCAGCATTTT
TRBJ1-2	TRBV13	TRBD1	once	CASSTPGTASYGYTF	TGTGCCAGCAGCACCCCCGGGACAGCTTCCTATGGCTACACCTTC
TRBJ1-1	TRBV7-9	TRBD1	-	CASSLGQSHTEAFF	TGTGCCAGCAGCTTGGGACAGAGCCACACTGAAGCTTTCTTT
TRBJ2-1	TRBV7-8	TRBD2	-	CASLGLATSNEQFF	TGTGCCAGTCTGGGACTAGCGACGTCCAATGAGCAGTTCTTC
TRBJ1-5	TRBV6-5	-	-	CASSFRGNQPQHF	TGTGCCAGCAGTTTCCGGGGGAATCAGCCCCAGCATTTT
TRBJ1-5	TRBV7-6	-	-	CASSLGAVNSNQPQHF	TGTGCCAGCAGCTTAGGTGCAGTCAATAGCAATCAGCCCCAGCATTTT
TRBJ2-1	TRBV4-3	TRBD2	-	CASKGVTGRNEQFF	TGCGCCAGTAAGGGAGTAACCGGGAGGAATGAGCAGTTCTTC
TRBJ1-3	TRBV4-1	-	-	CASSQAPQGRDTIYF	TGCGCCAGCAGCCAAGCCCCCCAGGGGAGGGACACCATATATTTT
TRBJ2-3	TRBV29-1	-	-	CSPQQNTQYF	TGCAGTCCACAGCAGAATACGCAGTATTTT
TRBJ2-1	TRBV18	TRBD1	-	CASSPGTALYNEQFF	TGTGCCAGCTCACCTGGGACAGCCCTATACAATGAGCAGTTCTTC
TRBJ2-7	TRBV5-1	TRBD1	once	CASSTGQEVHEQYF	TGCGCCAGCAGCACGGGACAGGAGGTCCACGAGCAGTACTTC
TRBJ2-7	TRBV7-2	TRBD2	once	CASSPQGGGYEQYF	TGTGCCAGCAGTCCCCAGGGCGGGGGGTACGAGCAGTACTTC
TRBJ2-3	TRBV9	TRBD2	-	CASSPGLAESTDTQYF	TGTGCCAGCAGCCCCGGACTAGCGGAAAGCACAGATACGCAGTATTTT
TRBJ1-6	TRBV6-6	-	-	CASSSPSPISPLHF	TGTGCCAGCAGTTCCCCCAGTCCAATTTCACCCCTCCACTTT
TRBJ1-2	TRBV19	TRBD1	-	CASSRAQDRDLYGYTF	TGTGCCAGTAGTAGGGCGCAGGACAGGGATCTCTATGGCTACACCTTC
TRBJ1-1	TRBV28	-	-	CASSLLVQGTEAFF	TGTGCCAGCAGTTTACTTGTCCAGGGTACGGAAGCTTTCTTT
TRBJ2-7	TRBV7-3	TRBD2	-	CASSPGTSGLGHYEQYF	TGTGCCAGCAGCCCGGGGACTAGCGGCCTTGGGCACTACGAGCAGTACTTC
TRBJ2-5	TRBV18	-	-	CASSPLATEETQYF	TGTGCCAGCTCACCACTAGCGACGGAAGAGACCCAGTACTTC
TRBJ2-5	TRBV27	-	once	CASKYSNQETQYF	TGTGCCAGCAAATACAGCAACCAAGAGACCCAGTACTTC
TRBJ2-4	TRBV15	-	-	CATSRVAKNIQYF	TGTGCCACCAGCAGAGTAGCGAAAAACATTCAGTACTTC
TRBJ1-4	TRBV19	-	-	CASSIQGPTNEKLFF	TGTGCCAGTAGTATACAGGGCCCAACTAATGAAAAACTGTTTTTT
TRBJ1-2	TRBV6-5	-	once	CASSYGGAMSYGYTF	TGTGCCAGCAGTTACGGTGGAGCAATGTCCTATGGCTACACCTTC
TRBJ2-3	TRBV7-9	TRBD2	once	CASRRRLADTDTQYF	TGTGCCAGCAGGAGGAGACTAGCGGACACAGATACGCAGTATTTT
TRBJ2-7	TRBV27	-	once	CASSTYPSEQYF	TGTGCCAGCAGTACCTACCCATCCGAGCAGTACTTC
TRBJ2-1	TRBV11-3	TRBD2	-	CASSSGLAGGESEQFF	TGTGCCAGCAGCTCAGGTTTAGCGGGAGGGGAAAGTGAGCAGTTCTTC
TRBJ1-1	TRBV9	-	-	CASSVGQGITEAFF	TGTGCCAGCAGCGTCGGGCAGGGGATCACTGAAGCTTTCTTT
TRBJ2-7	TRBV6-1	-	-	CASGRQVPYEQYF	TGTGCCAGCGGGAGACAGGTCCCCTACGAGCAGTACTTC
TRBJ1-4	TRBV7-9	TRBD1	once	CASSPRTGLIQSPNEKLFF	TGTGCCAGCAGCCCACGGACAGGGCTGATTCAGTCGCCTAATGAAAAACTGTTTTTT
TRBJ1-6	TRBV9	TRBD1	-	CASSPLPETGGNSPLHF	TGTGCCAGCAGCCCCCTACCCGAGACAGGGGGTAATTCACCCCTCCACTTT
TRBJ1-2	TRBV29-1	TRBD1	once	CSARTGALFGGYTF	TGCAGCGCACGGACAGGGGCCCTCTTTGGCGGCTACACCTTC
TRBJ1-2	TRBV14	TRBD1	-	CASSQDPGDRGYSIDGYTF	TGTGCCAGCAGCCAAGATCCAGGGGACAGGGGTTATTCGATTGATGGCTACACCTTC
TRBJ1-5	TRBV30	-	-	CAWSVPGSGPQHF	TGTGCCTGGAGTGTACCGGGGTCGGGGCCCCAGCATTTT
TRBJ1-1	TRBV19	-	-	CASTLTENTEAFF	TGTGCCAGTACCCTGACAGAGAACACTGAAGCTTTCTTT
TRBJ1-3	TRBV6-1	-	-	CASRAGAGNTIYF	TGTGCCAGCAGAGCAGGGGCTGGAAACACCATATATTTT
TRBJ2-6	TRBV14	TRBD1	-	CASSHDSGQANSGANVLTF	TGTGCCAGCAGCCATGACTCTGGACAGGCGAATTCTGGGGCCAACGTCCTGACTTTC
TRBJ2-1	TRBV5-1	TRBD2	-	CASIKTPGGNEQFF	TGCGCCAGCATCAAAACCCCGGGGGGGAATGAGCAGTTCTTC
TRBJ1-1	TRBV11-2	-	-	CASSLRGLGPTEAFF	TGTGCCAGCAGCTTAAGAGGTCTCGGTCCCACTGAAGCTTTCTTT
TRBJ1-1	TRBV6-1	-	-	CASSVGRVNTEAFF	TGTGCCAGCAGTGTAGGCAGGGTGAACACTGAAGCTTTCTTT
TRBJ2-4	TRBV11-2	TRBD1	-	CASSFRTGGVKNIQYF	TGTGCCAGCAGCTTCCGGACAGGGGGCGTTAAAAACATTCAGTACTTC
TRBJ2-3	TRBV10-3	TRBD2	-	CAISASGGRTSTDTQYF	TGTGCCATCAGTGCTAGCGGGGGGCGAACTAGCACAGATACGCAGTATTTT
TRBJ2-1	TRBV27	-	-	CASSLNSYNEQFF	TGTGCCAGCAGTCTAAACAGCTACAATGAGCAGTTCTTC
TRBJ2-2	TRBV5-4	TRBD2	-	CASSPIAGMNTGELFF	TGTGCCAGCAGCCCGATAGCGGGTATGAACACCGGGGAGCTGTTTTTT
TRBJ1-1	TRBV5-4	TRBD1	-	CASSFGQGWETEAFF	TGTGCCAGCAGCTTCGGACAGGGTTGGGAAACTGAAGCTTTCTTT
TRBJ2-2	TRBV19	-	-	CASSIEWDITGELFF	TGTGCCAGTAGTATTGAGTGGGACATCACCGGGGAGCTGTTTTTT
TRBJ2-3	TRBV7-6	TRBD1	-	CASSLGTDTDTQYF	TGTGCCAGCAGCCTAGGGACAGACACAGATACGCAGTATTTT
TRBJ1-3	TRBV11-2	-	-	CASSLVLGAQGNTIYF	TGTGCCAGCAGCTTAGTCCTGGGGGCGCAAGGAAACACCATATATTTT
TRBJ1-3	TRBV7-6	-	once	CASSLGAGYSGNTIYF	TGTGCCAGCAGCTTAGGAGCGGGTTACTCTGGAAACACCATATATTTT
TRBJ1-2	TRBV7-2	-	-	CASSFTAAGRGYTF	TGTGCCAGCAGCTTTACGGCGGCGGGTAGGGGCTACACCTTC
TRBJ2-1	TRBV7-2	TRBD1	-	CASSPRPGGQGSYNEQFF	TGTGCCAGCAGCCCCAGGCCCGGCGGACAGGGCAGCTACAATGAGCAGTTCTTC